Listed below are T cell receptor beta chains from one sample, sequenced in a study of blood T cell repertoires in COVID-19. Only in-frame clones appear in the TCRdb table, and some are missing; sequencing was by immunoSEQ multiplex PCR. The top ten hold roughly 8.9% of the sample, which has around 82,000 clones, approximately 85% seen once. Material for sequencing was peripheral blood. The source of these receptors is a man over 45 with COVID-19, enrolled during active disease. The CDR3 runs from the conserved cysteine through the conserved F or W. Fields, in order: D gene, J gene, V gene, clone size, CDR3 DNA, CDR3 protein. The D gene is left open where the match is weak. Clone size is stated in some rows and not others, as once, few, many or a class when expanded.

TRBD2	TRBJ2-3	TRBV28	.	TGTGCCAGCAGTTCCTTAGCGGGAGCCCCTACAGATACGCAGTATTTT	CASSSLAGAPTDTQYF
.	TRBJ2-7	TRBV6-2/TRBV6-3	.	TGTGCCAGCAGTCCGACAGGTGAGGTGGACGAGCAGTACTTC	CASSPTGEVDEQYF
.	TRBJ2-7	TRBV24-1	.	TGTGCCACCAGTGGTGAGAACTCCTACGAGCAGTACTTC	CATSGENSYEQYF
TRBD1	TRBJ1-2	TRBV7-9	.	TGTGCCAGCAGCCCCCGGGATCTGGACAGGGTCCCCTATGGCTACACCTTC	CASSPRDLDRVPYGYTF
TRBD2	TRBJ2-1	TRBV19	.	TGTGCCAGTAGCGGACTAGCGGGAGTAAGCTCCTACAATGAGCAGTTCTTC	CASSGLAGVSSYNEQFF
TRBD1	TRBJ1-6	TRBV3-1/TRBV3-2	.	TGTGCCAGCAGCCGCGGACAGGGTAATTCACCCCTCCACTTT	CASSRGQGNSPLHF
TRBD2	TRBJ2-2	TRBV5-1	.	TGCGCCAGCAGCCCGGGACTAGCGGGAGGGCTCCACACCGGGGAGCTGTTTTTT	CASSPGLAGGLHTGELFF
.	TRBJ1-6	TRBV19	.	TGTGCCAGTAGTATAAGGGAAATCGGCCGGGGGAATTCACCCCTCCACTTT	CASSIREIGRGNSPLHF
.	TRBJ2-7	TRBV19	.	TGTGCCAGTACCGCGTCCACCGGGGGCTCCTACGAGCAGTACTTC	CASTASTGGSYEQYF
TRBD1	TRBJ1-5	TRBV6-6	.	TGTGCCAGCAGTTACTCGACAGGGACAAGCAATCAGCCCCAGCATTTT	CASSYSTGTSNQPQHF
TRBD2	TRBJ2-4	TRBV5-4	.	TGTGCCAGCAGCTTTGGCGGGGGTAGGTCCAAAAACATTCAGTACTTC	CASSFGGGRSKNIQYF
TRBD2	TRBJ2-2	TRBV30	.	TGTGCCTGGTCGAGGGAACTAGCGGGAGTCACCGGGGAGCTGTTTTTT	CAWSRELAGVTGELFF
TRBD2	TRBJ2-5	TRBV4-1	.	TGCGCCAGCAGCCTTGGGACTAGCTCTGCGGGGGCCCAGTACTTC	CASSLGTSSAGAQYF
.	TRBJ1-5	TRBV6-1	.	TGTGCCAGCCGGGGGGGCAATCAGCCCCAGCATTTT	CASRGGNQPQHF
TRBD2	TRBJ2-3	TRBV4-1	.	TGCGCCAGCAGCCAAGATCCCCTGACTAGCGGGAGTACAGATACGCAGTATTTT	CASSQDPLTSGSTDTQYF
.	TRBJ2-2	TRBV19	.	TGTGCCAGTAGGGCACAGAGACCGAACACCGGGGAGCTGTTTTTT	CASRAQRPNTGELFF
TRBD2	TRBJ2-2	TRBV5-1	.	TGCGCCAGCAGCTTGACTAGCGGGGCGAACACCGGGGAGCTGTTTTTT	CASSLTSGANTGELFF
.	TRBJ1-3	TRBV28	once	TGTGCCAGCAGTTTTTGGACTTTCAGGGGAAACACCATATATTTT	CASSFWTFRGNTIYF
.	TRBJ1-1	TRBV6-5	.	TGTGCCAGCAGGGGGACACGGTCGAACACTGAAGCTTTCTTT	CASRGTRSNTEAFF
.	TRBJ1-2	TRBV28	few	TGTGCCAGCAGTTTATCCCGGCAGGACTATGGCTACACCTTC	CASSLSRQDYGYTF
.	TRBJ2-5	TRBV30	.	TGTGCCTGGAGTATCGAATCTAGCTCCGCAGAGACCCAGTACTTC	CAWSIESSSAETQYF
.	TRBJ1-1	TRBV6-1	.	TGTGCCAGCAGTGAAAACAGGCGGGGAGCTTTCTTT	CASSENRRGAFF
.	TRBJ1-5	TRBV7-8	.	TGTGCCAGCAGCGCAACGGTTAGGGGACAGCCCCAGCATTTT	CASSATVRGQPQHF
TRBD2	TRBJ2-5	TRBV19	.	TGTGCCAGTAGTCTAGCGGGAGGGGAACAAGAGACCCAGTACTTC	CASSLAGGEQETQYF
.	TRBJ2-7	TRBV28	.	TGTGCCAGCAGTTTTTTCGACGAGCAGTACTTC	CASSFFDEQYF
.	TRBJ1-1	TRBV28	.	TGTGCCAGCAACATACAGGGATCGCGCACTGAAGCTTTCTTT	CASNIQGSRTEAFF
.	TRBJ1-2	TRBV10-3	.	TGTGCCATCAGGGCCCCCCAGGAGGGGAACTATGGCTACACCTTC	CAIRAPQEGNYGYTF
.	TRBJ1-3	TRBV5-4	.	TGTGCCAGCAGCTTGAGGAGCGCCAGCTCTGGAAACACCATATATTTT	CASSLRSASSGNTIYF
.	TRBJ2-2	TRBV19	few	TGTGCCAGTGGTAGACTGTCGAACACCGGGGAGCTGTTTTTT	CASGRLSNTGELFF
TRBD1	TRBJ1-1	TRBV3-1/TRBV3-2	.	TGTGCCAGCAGCCCGGACAGGGTGGGTAGTGAAGCTTTCTTT	CASSPDRVGSEAFF
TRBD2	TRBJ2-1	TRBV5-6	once	TGTGCCAGCAGCTCCCTAGCGGGGGTAGAAAATGAGCAGTTCTTC	CASSSLAGVENEQFF
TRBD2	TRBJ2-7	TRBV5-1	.	TGCGCCAGCAGCCCGGGGGATAGCGGGATCTCCTACGAGCAGTACTTC	CASSPGDSGISYEQYF
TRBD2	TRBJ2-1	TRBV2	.	TGTGCCAGCTTAGCGGGAGGTAGTAATGAGCAGTTCTTC	CASLAGGSNEQFF
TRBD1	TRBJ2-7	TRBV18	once	TGTGCCAGCTCACCAGGGACAGGAGGCGAGCAGTACTTC	CASSPGTGGEQYF
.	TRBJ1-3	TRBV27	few	TGTGCCAGCAGACAGACAGGCTCTGGAAACACCATATATTTT	CASRQTGSGNTIYF
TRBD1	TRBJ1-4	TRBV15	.	TGTGCCACCAGCAGAGATCGGGGACAGGGGAATGAAAAACTGTTTTTT	CATSRDRGQGNEKLFF
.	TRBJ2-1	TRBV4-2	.	TGTGCCAGCAGCCAAGACCGGCTAGATAGCGGTGAGCAGTTCTTC	CASSQDRLDSGEQFF
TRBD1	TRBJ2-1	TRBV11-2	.	TGTGCCAGCAGCTTCCCCGTGACAGGGATAAACAATGAGCAGTTCTTC	CASSFPVTGINNEQFF
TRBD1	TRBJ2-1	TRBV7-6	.	TGTGCCAGCAGCTCACAGCAGCCGGGACAGCTCGACGAGGCGGTGTTCTTC	CASSSQQPGQLDEAVFF
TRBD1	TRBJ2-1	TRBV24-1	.	TGTGCCACCGCCCTCTCGGGACAGGGGGCGGTGAATGAGCAGTTCTTC	CATALSGQGAVNEQFF
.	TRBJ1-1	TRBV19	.	TGTGCCAGTAGGGAACAGGTATTTCGCACTGAAGCTTTCTTT	CASREQVFRTEAFF
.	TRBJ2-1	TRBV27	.	TGTGCCAGCAGTGCCGGGGGATCCTACAATGAGCAGTTCTTC	CASSAGGSYNEQFF
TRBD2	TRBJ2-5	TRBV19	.	TGTGCCAGTAGTCTGGGACGGGCCGGGAGGGAGACCCAGTACTTC	CASSLGRAGRETQYF
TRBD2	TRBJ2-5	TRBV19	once	TGTGCCAGTAGTATAAGGTCGGGCGGGAGGGCCGGCGAGACCCAGTACTTC	CASSIRSGGRAGETQYF
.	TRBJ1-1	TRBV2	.	TGTGCCAGCAGCGGACAGCGAAACACTGAAGCTTTCTTT	CASSGQRNTEAFF
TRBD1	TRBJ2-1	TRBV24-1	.	TGTGCCACCAGTGATGCCGGGACAGGGGGTTTAAATGAGCAGTTCTTC	CATSDAGTGGLNEQFF
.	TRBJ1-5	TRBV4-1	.	TGCGCCAGCAGCCAACTACAGAATCAGCCCCAGCATTTT	CASSQLQNQPQHF
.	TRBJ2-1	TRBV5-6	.	TGTGCCAGCAGCCTGGGTGTGGGAGGATCCAATGAGCAGTTCTTC	CASSLGVGGSNEQFF
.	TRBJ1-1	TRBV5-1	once	TGCGCCAGCAGCCCCCCAGACAGACTGAACACTGAAGCTTTCTTT	CASSPPDRLNTEAFF
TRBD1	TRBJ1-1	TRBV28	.	TGTGCCAGCAGGGACAGGGTCGTGAACACTGAAGCTTTCTTT	CASRDRVVNTEAFF
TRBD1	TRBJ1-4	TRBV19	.	TGTGCCAGTAGTAAGCCGGCGGGACAGGTGGATGAAAAACTGTTTTTT	CASSKPAGQVDEKLFF
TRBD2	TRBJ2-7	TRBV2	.	TGTGCCAGCGCTGGCCCGGGACTAGCGGGAGGGCCCGCCTACGAGCAGTACTTC	CASAGPGLAGGPAYEQYF
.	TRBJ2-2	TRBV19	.	TGTGCCAGTAGTACCCGGAACACCGGGGAGCTGTTTTTT	CASSTRNTGELFF
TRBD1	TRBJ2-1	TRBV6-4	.	TGTGCCAGCAGTGTAGAGGGGGCGCTTTCTGAGCAGTTCTTC	CASSVEGALSEQFF
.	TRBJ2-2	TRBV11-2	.	TGTGCCAGCAGTTTTATTGGACAGAAGACCGGGGAGCTGTTTTTT	CASSFIGQKTGELFF